Described below is a single TCR beta chain sequence and its context. Its antigen remains unidentified. CDR1 KGHDR and CDR2 SFDVKD come from the germline V gene. With 3 bases clipped from V and 2 bases from J, the junction kept 3 bases outside the gene matches. This CDR3 has 15 residues. These data originate in a study of vaccination and CD4 T cells after COVID-19. Across the whole study: Four females and six males made up the convalescents, with two Hispanic. Findings and caveats of the study: In convalescent patients, a median about 90% of reactive clones appeared only post-vaccination.

Once obtained from cultured CD4+ T cells, the DNA was sequenced using the Oncomine TCR Beta short-read assay. Each CDR3 protein is one row after TCRdb ran MiXCR on the PCR reads. The profile shows 14,000 to 15,000 distinct CDR3 sequences, 75% to 80% of them singletons. Stated treatment: roughly ten-day PBMC culture with coronavirus spike peptide pools or control peptides (ViraFEST assay). Cultures of PBMCs, approximately 2 million per well, were set up with roughly 9.1 IU/ml IL-2 and 10 ug/ml peptide pools. The source was CD4+ T cells from blood, cultured in vitro, collected after SARS-CoV-2 vaccination. The TCR comes from a human donor who received a COVID-19 vaccine. The chain joins TRBV24-1 to TRBJ2-7, with 10 bases matching TRBD1. This chain's CDR3 is CATSDPGTGAYEQYF. The CDR3 region has the DNA TGTGCCACCAGTGATCCCGGGACAGGGGCCTACGAGCAGTACTTC.